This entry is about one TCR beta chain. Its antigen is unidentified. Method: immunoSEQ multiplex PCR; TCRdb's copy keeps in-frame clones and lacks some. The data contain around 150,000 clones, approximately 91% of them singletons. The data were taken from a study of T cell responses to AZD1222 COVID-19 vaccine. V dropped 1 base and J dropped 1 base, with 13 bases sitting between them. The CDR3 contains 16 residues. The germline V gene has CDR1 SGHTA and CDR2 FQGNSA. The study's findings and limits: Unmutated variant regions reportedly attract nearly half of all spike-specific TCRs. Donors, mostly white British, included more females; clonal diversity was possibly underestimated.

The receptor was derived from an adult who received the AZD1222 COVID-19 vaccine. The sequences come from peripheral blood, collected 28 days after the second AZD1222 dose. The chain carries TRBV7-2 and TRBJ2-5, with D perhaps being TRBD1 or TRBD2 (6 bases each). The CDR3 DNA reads TGTGCCAGCAGCTTAGGGCCTAGGGGGGCCCAAGAGACCCAGTACTTC. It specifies CASSLGPRGAQETQYF.